The 24 T cell receptor beta chains listed next were all sequenced from one sample in a study of response to subunit inactivated influenza vaccine. TCRdb re-called the RT-PCR reads through MiXCR, storing one row per CDR3 protein. The sample holds approximately 290,000 distinct CDR3 sequences; around 22% are singletons and the top ten take about a tenth. The sample in question was PBMCs from blood, obtained 21 months after vaccination. Source of these receptors: a man in his fifties or sixties who received an inactivated influenza vaccine.

This chain uses TRBV4-1 with TRBJ2-1, with 7 bases identical to TRBD2. The V and J ends lost 4 bases and 10 bases, in that order; junction bases with no gene match: 16. The CDR3 extends over 16 amino acids. CDR1 and CDR2 (germline): MGHRA, YSYEKL. CDR3 residues: CASSRSGTIISNEQFF. The CDR3 region has the DNA TGCGCCAGCAGCCGTTCCGGGACTATAATCTCCAACGAGCAGTTCTTC.

The chain couples TRBV30 to TRBJ2-2, with D possibly being TRBD2 (6 bases). V gave up 2 bases and J gave up 1 base, with 14 bases separating them. This CDR3 spans 16 amino acids. Per the germline V gene, CDR1 is GTSNPN and CDR2 is SVGIG (reference sequence). The CDR3 DNA sequence: TGTGCCTGGAGTACGGGGGTAAGGATGAACACCGGGGAGCTGTTTTTT. Residues: CAWSTGVRMNTGELFF. The variable domain in full, with the rest retrieved from reference TRBV30 and TRBJ2-2, is SQTIHQWPATLVQPVGSPLSLECTVEGTSNPNLYWYRQAAGRGLQLLFYSVGIGQISSEVPQNLSASRPQDRQFILSSKKLLLSDSGFYLCAWSTGVRMNTGELFFGEGSRLTVL.

In its sample, this clonotype was seen many times. This could be a read error, since a much larger clone is one nucleotide away. The chain combines TRBV9 with TRBJ1-1; maybe TRBD1 (5 bases). Trimming pared 2 bases from V and 2 bases from J, leaving 7 bases between. The CDR3 has 13 amino acids. Germline-derived CDR1 and CDR2 are SGDLS and YYNGEE. CDR3 DNA: TGTGCCAGCAGCGTCCAGGGAAACACTGAAGCTTTCTTT. This encodes CASSVQGNTEAFF.

The gene calls are TRBV29-1 and TRBJ2-5, with D unclear. The V end lost 2 bases, the J end lost 5 bases, and 3 bases lay between the germline ends. The CDR3 is 10 residues long. The germline gives CDR1 SQVTM, CDR2 ANQGSEA. The CDR3: CSVESETQYF. In nucleotides, the CDR3 is TGCAGCGTTGAATCCGAGACCCAGTACTTC.

This clonotype came up a few times. V gene TRBV20-1 combines with J gene TRBJ1-1; the match to TRBD1 covers 7 bases. With 5 bases clipped from V and 1 base from J, the junction kept 4 bases outside the gene matches. The CDR3 is 13 residues long. The germline V gene has CDR1 DFQATT and CDR2 SNEGSKA (reference sequence). The CDR3 is CSASRGANTEAFF. CDR3 sequence (DNA): TGCAGTGCTTCCAGGGGGGCGAACACTGAAGCTTTCTTT.

This chain connects TRBV29-1 to TRBJ2-3, with D maybe TRBD1 (5 bases). The length of the CDR3 is 15 residues. Germline CDR1 SQVTM, CDR2 ANQGSEA. Trimming shortened V by 7 bases and J by 3 bases, and 20 bases separated the two germline ends. The DNA of the CDR3 is TGCAGCGCCGCGACTCGGACACCTCAAACAGATACGCAGTATTTT. Encoded protein: CSAATRTPQTDTQYF.

This rearrangement joins TRBV5-1 to TRBJ1-4, with D tentatively TRBD1 (6 bases). CDR3 size: 15 residues. Looked up from germline, CDR1 is SGHRS and CDR2 is YFSETQ. Between the trimmed V and J ends, which lost 4 bases and 5 bases, there was a span of 15 bases. The CDR3 protein is CASSPRTDHNEKLFF. CDR3 coding DNA: TGCGCCAGCAGCCCAAGGACAGACCACAATGAAAAACTGTTTTTT. Full variable domain (remainder filled in from reference TRBV5-1 and TRBJ1-4): KAGVTQTPRYLIKTRGQQVTLSCSPISGHRSVSWYQQTPGQGLQFLFEYFSETQRNKGNFPGRFSGRQFSNSRSEMNVSTLELGDSALYLCASSPRTDHNEKLFFGSGTQLSVL.

This chain joins TRBV20-1 and TRBJ2-2; D is tentatively TRBD1 or TRBD2 (6 bases each). V dropped 0 bases and J dropped 5 bases, with 13 bases sitting between them. Germline V gene data show CDR1 as DFQATT and CDR2 as SNEGSKA (reference sequence). The CDR3 spans 15 residues. CDR3 sequence reads: CSARETRDTTGELFF. The CDR3 coding sequence is TGCAGTGCTAGAGAGACGCGGGACACGACCGGGGAGCTGTTTTTT.

This clonotype was found many times. The V gene is TRBV15, the J gene TRBJ1-1; the D is unclear. The germline V and J ends were trimmed by 0 bases and 3 bases, with 5 bases remaining between them. The V gene's germline CDR1 is LNHNV and CDR2 YYDKDF (reference sequence). This CDR3 has 13 residues. The CDR3 region is CATSRDPDTEAFF. The DNA of the CDR3 is TGTGCCACCAGCAGAGACCCGGACACTGAAGCTTTCTTT. Drawing the rest from reference TRBV15 and TRBJ1-1, the complete variable domain is DAMVIQNPRYQVTQFGKPVTLSCSQTLNHNVMYWYQQKSSQAPKLLFHYYDKDFNNEADTPDNFQSRRPNTSFCFLDIRSPGLGDTAMYLCATSRDPDTEAFFGQGTRLTVV.

This clonotype was detected only a few times. The chain links TRBV20-1 to TRBJ2-1, with D uncertain. Germline V gene lookup returns CDR1 DFQATT and CDR2 SNEGSKA (reference sequence). V was clipped by 4 bases and J by 0 bases, with 13 bases between them. The CDR3 consists of 15 residues. This chain's CDR3 is CSATKDPSSYNEQFF. For the CDR3, the DNA is TGCAGTGCTACAAAGGACCCTAGCTCCTACAATGAGCAGTTCTTC.

This clonotype was observed a handful of times. The junction does not match germline at one end; this may be a read error. The rearrangement uses TRBV3-1 and TRBJ1-1; weak D call: TRBD1 (5 bases). The CDR3 has 15 amino acids. Germline V gene data show CDR1 as LGHDT and CDR2 as YNNKEL (reference sequence). The CDR3 here is CASSQGSGALTEVFF. DNA of the CDR3: TGTGCCAGCAGCCAAGGTTCCGGGGCCCTCACTGAAGTTTTCTTT.

The chain has TRBV4-3 and TRBJ2-7, with D maybe TRBD2 (6 bases). From germline, CDR1 is LGHNA and CDR2 YSLEER. The CDR3 is 14 residues long. The V gene lost 1 base and the J gene lost 4 bases, with 11 bases spanning the gap. The CDR3: CASSQGRGVYEQYF. The CDR3 region has the DNA TGCGCCAGCAGCCAAGGGAGGGGAGTTTACGAGCAGTACTTC.

This clonotype occurred once. The chain employs TRBV7-2 and TRBJ2-7, with 8 bases aligning to TRBD2. The CDR3 is 14 residues long. From germline, CDR1 is SGHTA and CDR2 FQGNSA. V shed 3 bases and J 2 bases; nucleotides not matched to a gene: 3. CDR3 sequence (DNA): TGTGCCAGCAGCTTCCAAGCGGGAGCCTACGAGCAGTACTTC. Amino acids: CASSFQAGAYEQYF.

The chain employs TRBV30 and TRBJ2-1, with 12 bases fitting TRBD2. The trim removed 8 bases at V and 0 bases at J, leaving 5 bases unmatched. The length of the CDR3 is 15 residues. Germline V gene data show CDR1 as GTSNPN and CDR2 as SVGIG (reference sequence). CDR3 sequence (DNA): TGTGCCAGAGGACTAGCGGGGAACTCCTACAATGAGCAGTTCTTC. Translating gives CARGLAGNSYNEQFF.

The rearrangement uses TRBV29-1 and TRBJ1-1; a possible D gene is TRBD1 (6 bases). The V gene lost 8 bases and the J gene lost 3 bases, with 16 bases spanning the gap. Germline CDR1 reads SQVTM; CDR2 reads ANQGSEA. This CDR3 has 13 amino acids. The CDR3 loop is CSLTGTGDTEAFF. In nucleotides, the CDR3 is TGCAGCCTTACAGGGACGGGGGACACTGAAGCTTTCTTT.

The CDR3 sequence is CASNGMYGDNYGYTF. The CDR3 DNA follows: TGTGCCAGCAATGGGATGTACGGCGACAACTATGGCTACACCTTC. The V gene is TRBV28, the J gene TRBJ1-2; no clear D. Germline CDR1 MDHEN, CDR2 SYDVKM. The V gene lost 7 bases and the J gene lost 2 bases, with 17 bases spanning the gap. This CDR3 region has 15 residues.

This clonotype was detected a few times. This chain joins TRBV29-1 and TRBJ2-7; a weak D match, TRBD2 (5 bases). Germline CDR1 is SQVTM and CDR2 is ANQGSEA. Trimming shortened V by 7 bases and J by 6 bases, and 16 bases separated the two germline ends. The CDR3 is 12 amino acids. Here the CDR3 reads CSARAQNGEQYF. For the CDR3, the DNA is TGCAGCGCGAGGGCCCAGAACGGCGAGCAGTACTTC.

This clonotype was detected a few times. V is TRBV20-1 and J is TRBJ1-2; maybe TRBD1 (5 bases). Trimming cost V 0 bases and J 2 bases, with 19 bases left between them. Germline V gene data show CDR1 as DFQATT and CDR2 as SNEGSKA (reference sequence). This CDR3 spans 17 amino acids. The CDR3 here is CSARDLRDHSGNYGYTF. For the CDR3, the DNA is TGCAGTGCTAGAGATCTCCGGGACCACAGTGGAAACTATGGCTACACCTTC.

This clonotype occurred many times. The chain is built from TRBV7-6 and TRBJ1-3; no firm D call. Trimming pared 5 bases from V and 0 bases from J, leaving 8 bases between. Germline CDR1 is SGHVS and CDR2 is FNYEAQ. This CDR3 is 14 amino acids long. The CDR3 region has the DNA TGTGCCAGCAGCCGACGAGACTCTGGAAACACCATATATTTT. It encodes CASSRRDSGNTIYF.

This clonotype was counted only a few times. The rearrangement links TRBV5-6 to TRBJ1-5; tentatively, D is TRBD1 (5 bases). The CDR3 extends over 17 amino acids. V was pared by 1 base and J by 0 bases, with 14 bases between. The germline CDR1 and CDR2 sequences are SGHDT and YYEEEE. CDR3 DNA: TGTGCCAGCAGCTTGCGCTGGGGCGGTAATAGCAATCAGCCCCAGCATTTT. It codes for CASSLRWGGNSNQPQHF.

V is TRBV20-1 and J is TRBJ2-4; tentatively, D is TRBD2 (6 bases). V lost 5 bases to trimming and J lost 0 bases, with 20 bases between them. The V gene's germline CDR1 is DFQATT and CDR2 SNEGSKA (reference sequence). There are 17 residues in the CDR3. The CDR3 nucleotides are TGCAGTGCTGCCCAACGCGGGATAGCTCGAGCCAAAAACATTCAGTACTTC. This sequence encodes CSAAQRGIARAKNIQYF.

In its sample, this clonotype was seen a few times. The chain is built from TRBV12-3 or TRBV12-4 and TRBJ1-1; D uncertain. Trimming cost V 5 bases and J 10 bases, with 11 bases left between them. The CDR3 has 11 residues. The CDR3 region is CASSPRGLAFF. In DNA, the CDR3 is TGTGCCAGCAGTCCCAGAGGGTTAGCTTTCTTT.

The CDR3 bases are TGTGCCAGCAGCCGGGGTACAGGGCTCAATCAGCCCCAGCATTTT. Protein: CASSRGTGLNQPQHF. The chain joins TRBV5-6 to TRBJ1-5; weak D call: TRBD1 (6 bases). CDR1 is SGHDT, CDR2 YYEEEE, per germline. Trimming took 4 bases from V and 3 from J, leaving 14 bases between them. The CDR3 has 15 amino acids. The entire variable domain, with the rest obtained from reference TRBV5-6 and TRBJ1-5, is as follows: DAGVTQSPTHLIKTRGQQVTLRCSPKSGHDTVSWYQQALGQGPQFIFQYYEEEERQRGNFPDRFSGHQFPNYSSELNVNALLLGDSALYLCASSRGTGLNQPQHFGDGTRLSIL.

The genes are TRBV6-5 and TRBJ1-1; 12 positions match TRBD1. Germline lookup yields CDR1 MNHEY and CDR2 SVGAGI. CDR3 size: 14 residues. J lost 11 bases, V lost 2 bases, and 6 bases had no gene match. The CDR3 sequence: CASSYGPGQGAAFF. CDR3 coding DNA: TGTGCCAGCAGTTACGGTCCGGGACAGGGGGCTGCTTTCTTT.